These T cell receptor beta chains were read from a single sample in a study of blood T cell repertoires in COVID-19. TCRdb's table, derived via immunoSEQ multiplex PCR, lists solely in-frame clones and lacks some. The sample comprises some 170,000 clones, roughly 85% of which are singletons, and under 9.5% rests with the top ten. Sequencing used peripheral blood. Receptors were obtained from a woman in her sixties or seventies with acute or convalescent COVID-19. Each CDR3 is given with its conserved first and last residue.

15 TRBV19 CASSISLAGGTAQYF
13 TRBV10-2 CASRQGVRETQYF
14 TRBV18 CASSPGGGSNEQFF
17 TRBV5-4 CASSPSPGLAASDTQYF
13 TRBV30 CAWSAQGNQPQHF
13 TRBV6-6 CASSYDRAYEQYF
14 TRBV21-1 CASSDGTIGAEAFF
14 TRBV18 CASSGPTGQETQYF
13 TRBV12-3/TRBV12-4 CASTAGLTYGYTF
14 TRBV6-4 CASSVERGYNEQFF
14 TRBV7-2 CASSLAASGRTQYF
15 TRBV6-5 CASRGLAGGRNEQYF
13 TRBV6-1 CASSEAGVYGYTF
13 TRBV5-1 CASSTDSTYGYTF
15 TRBV7-3 CASSLGGSRIGELFF
15 TRBV11-2 CASSTGLAAQETQYF
14 TRBV30 CAWSARGLDQPQHF
14 TRBV11-3 CASSEGAANEKLFF
12 TRBV24-1 CATSAVRSGYTF
15 TRBV28 CASSPPKGAYNEQFF
15 TRBV5-1 CASSPAGGSSYEQYF
11 TRBV20-1 CSASNRATYTF
14 TRBV28 CASSGTEDSYEQYF
15 TRBV7-2 CASSLQRGPEETQYF
13 TRBV9 CASSAPGGNTIYF
20 TRBV7-4 CASSAAGQGEEGGTNEKLFF
13 TRBV28 CASSLSTDAEAFF
17 TRBV19 CASSIPPGTSDYNEQFF
16 TRBV28 CASSPGSTYSNQPQHF
15 TRBV18 CASSPGTSGSYEQYF
14 TRBV10-3 CAIRQGMGTDTQYF
13 TRBV6-5 CASSSGSGYEQFF
12 TRBV18 CASSPDGETQYF
13 TRBV6-5 CASTPGQGNEQFF
15 TRBV6-5 CASSWTSGRPDEQFF
14 TRBV19 CASSWTGSGNTIYF
15 TRBV14 CASSLGTGVTDTQYF
15 TRBV5-1 CATSVSGTSKETQYF
19 TRBV5-1 CASSLVGRQGLSGANVLTF
18 TRBV5-1 CASSLVSSGRAGTDTQYF
16 TRBV3-1/TRBV3-2 CASSRNLAASTDTQYF
15 TRBV27 CASSLRPSSYNEQFF
15 TRBV18 CASSQGQGGGQPQHF
14 TRBV4-2 CASSYGTARNEQFF
15 TRBV30 CAWSVAAHSNQPQHF
15 TRBV10-3 CAISGGEGRNYGYTF
17 TRBV6-1 CASSGGPSSDSTYEQYF
13 TRBV9 CASSVTGIYGYTF
15 TRBV6-4 CASSEISGSANEQFF
13 TRBV6-6 CASSYWASGSKFF
17 TRBV18 CASSPLGGPSSGNTIYF
14 TRBV2 CASTPTSGAYEQYF
16 TRBV19 CASSDLTWYRQETQYF
13 TRBV6-4 CASSEREDQPQHF
14 TRBV5-1 CASSPRLEYNEQFF
13 TRBV27 CASSLGGGETQYF
14 TRBV13 CASSFTLEVTGYTF
15 TRBV7-8 CASSQSGSGGETQYF
16 TRBV28 CASSLAATGPNEKLFF
18 TRBV27 CASKKLAGLHSFQETQYF